This T cell receptor (beta chain) comes out of a study of regulatory T cells in long-lasting Graves disease. Findings and limits, study-wide: Fewer public clonotypes were shared by new patients (roughly 970) than by persistent patients (about 2,800).

Time point given: persistent/refractory GD, antithyroid drugs over 5 years with positive TRAb. Making the TCR library involved RNA that had been extracted from PBMCs. Doctors identified Graves' disease using the American Thyroid Association guidelines. An endocrinology department located in Xi'an, China, was where the patients came from. The sample holds a few counts of this clonotype. Its antigen is undetermined. Building the TCR beta libraries relied on iRepertoire HTBI primers, and CDR3 regions underwent Arm-PCR. MiXCR, run by TCRdb on the multiplex PCR reads, gives a single entry per CDR3 protein. This sample has roughly 490,000 distinct CDR3 sequences; 20% to 25% occur once, and the top ten carry 10% to 15%. This sequence originates from a female donor with Graves disease. Source: peripheral blood mononuclear cells (PBMCs), taken when the disease was refractory, from a patient treated with antithyroid drugs.

CDR3 DNA: TGTGCCAGCACCAGCTTTGGATTCGGCTACACCTTC. As protein: CASTSFGFGYTF. This sequence joins TRBV27 and TRBJ1-2; the D is unclear. Looked up from germline, CDR1 is MNHEY and CDR2 is SMNVEV (reference sequence). Trimming took 7 bases from V and 8 from J, leaving 14 bases between them. The CDR3 is 12 residues long.